This T cell receptor (beta chain) was sequenced during a study of regulatory T cells in long-lasting Graves disease. Findings of the study overall: The sample size was small, and this may have reduced accuracy.

Library construction for TCR beta used iRepertoire HTBI primers and Arm-PCR of CDR3 regions. Via MiXCR, TCRdb re-called the multiplex PCR reads, giving one row per CDR3 protein. The sample shows fewer than 450,000 distinct CDR3 sequences, about 20% of them seen only once. Note on this clonotype: As yet, its antigen is unknown.

The V end lost 6 bases, the J end lost 0 bases, and 8 bases lay between the germline ends. The V gene's germline CDR1 is MNHNS and CDR2 SASEGT. This CDR3 region has 14 residues. As for time point: persistent/refractory GD, antithyroid drugs over 5 years with positive TRAb. PBMCs were the source of the RNA used for TCR sequencing. Sequenced material: peripheral blood mononuclear cells (PBMCs), taken when the disease was refractory, from a patient treated with antithyroid drugs. The J gene is TRBJ2-2, the V gene TRBV6-1, with a tentative D call TRBD2 (5 bases). The TCR sequence derives from a female donor with Graves disease. The CDR3 loop is CASRDYANTGELFF. The CDR3 region has the DNA TGTGCCAGCAGAGACTACGCGAACACCGGGGAGCTGTTTTTT.